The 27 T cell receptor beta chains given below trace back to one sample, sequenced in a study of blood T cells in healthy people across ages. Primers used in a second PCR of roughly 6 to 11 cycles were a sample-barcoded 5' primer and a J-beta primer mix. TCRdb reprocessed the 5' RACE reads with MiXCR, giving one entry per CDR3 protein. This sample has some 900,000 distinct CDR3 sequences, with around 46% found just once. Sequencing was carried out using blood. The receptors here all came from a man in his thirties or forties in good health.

As DNA, the CDR3 is TGTGCCAGCAGCTTGGCCCAACAGGAGGCCTACGAGCAGTACTTC. Its translation: CASSLAQQEAYEQYF. The chain combines TRBV5-6 with TRBJ2-7; D possibly uses TRBD1 or TRBD2 (5 bases each). Germline values: CDR1 SGHDT, CDR2 YYEEEE. There are 15 residues in the CDR3. Trimming cost V 0 bases and J 2 bases, with 12 bases left between them.

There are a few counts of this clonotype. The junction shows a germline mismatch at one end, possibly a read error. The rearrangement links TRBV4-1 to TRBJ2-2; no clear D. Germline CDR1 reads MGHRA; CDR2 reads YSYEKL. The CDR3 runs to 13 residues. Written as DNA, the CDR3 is TGTGCCAGCAGCCAGCGAAACACCGGGGAGCTGTTTTTT. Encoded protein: CASSQRNTGELFF.

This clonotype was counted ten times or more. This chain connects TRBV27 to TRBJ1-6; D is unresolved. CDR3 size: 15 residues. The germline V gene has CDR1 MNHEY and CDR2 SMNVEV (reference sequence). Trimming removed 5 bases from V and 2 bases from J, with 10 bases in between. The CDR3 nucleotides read TGTGCCAGCAGTGTCATCTCGGCCTATAATTCACCCCTCCACTTT. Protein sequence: CASSVISAYNSPLHF.

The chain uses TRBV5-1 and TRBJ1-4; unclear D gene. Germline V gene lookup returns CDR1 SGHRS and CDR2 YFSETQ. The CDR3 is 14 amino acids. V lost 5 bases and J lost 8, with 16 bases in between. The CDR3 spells CASRNSRNREKLFF. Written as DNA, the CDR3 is TGCGCCAGCAGGAACTCTCGTAATCGGGAAAAACTGTTTTTT.

The CDR3 coding sequence is TGTGCCAGCACCCTCGATCCGGCTTCGACCCAGTACTTC. Its protein product is CASTLDPASTQYF. The chain employs TRBV2 and TRBJ2-7; no reliable D call. Gene TRBJ2-5 matches the end of the DNA better, so the J call may be wrong. The length of the CDR3 is 13 residues. Germline V CDR1 and CDR2: SNHLY, FYNNEI.

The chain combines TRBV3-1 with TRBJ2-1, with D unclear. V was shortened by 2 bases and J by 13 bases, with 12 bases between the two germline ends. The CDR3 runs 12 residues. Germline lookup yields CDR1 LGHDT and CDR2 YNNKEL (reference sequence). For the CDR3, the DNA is TGTGCCAGCAGCCAACTGCCGGGCCCCCAGTTCTTC. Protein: CASSQLPGPQFF.

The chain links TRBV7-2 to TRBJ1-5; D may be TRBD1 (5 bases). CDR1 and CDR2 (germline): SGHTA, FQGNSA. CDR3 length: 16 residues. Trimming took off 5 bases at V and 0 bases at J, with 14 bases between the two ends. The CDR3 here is CASSPVGGGSNQPQHF. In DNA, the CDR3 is TGTGCCAGCAGCCCGGTGGGGGGTGGTAGCAATCAGCCCCAGCATTTT.

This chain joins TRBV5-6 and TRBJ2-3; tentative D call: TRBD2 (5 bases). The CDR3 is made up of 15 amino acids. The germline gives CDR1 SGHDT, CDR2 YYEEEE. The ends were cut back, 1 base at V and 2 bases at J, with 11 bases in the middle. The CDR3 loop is CASSLLVAYTDTQYF. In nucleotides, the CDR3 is TGTGCCAGCAGCTTGTTGGTAGCGTACACAGATACGCAGTATTTT. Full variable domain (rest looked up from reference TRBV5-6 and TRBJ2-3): DAGVTQSPTHLIKTRGQQVTLRCSPKSGHDTVSWYQQALGQGPQFIFQYYEEEERQRGNFPDRFSGHQFPNYSSELNVNALLLGDSALYLCASSLLVAYTDTQYFGPGTRLTVL.

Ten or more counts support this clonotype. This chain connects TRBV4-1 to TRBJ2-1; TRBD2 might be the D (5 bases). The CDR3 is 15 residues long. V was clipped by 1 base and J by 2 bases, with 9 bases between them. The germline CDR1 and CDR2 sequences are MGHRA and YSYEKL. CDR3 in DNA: TGCGCCAGCAGCCAAGGAGGGATAACCTACAATGAGCAGTTCTTC. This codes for CASSQGGITYNEQFF.

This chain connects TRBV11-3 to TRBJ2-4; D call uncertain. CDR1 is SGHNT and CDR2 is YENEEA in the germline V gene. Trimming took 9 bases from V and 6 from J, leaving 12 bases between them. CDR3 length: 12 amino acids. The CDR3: CASSRDINIQYF. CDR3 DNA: TGTGCCAGTTCAAGGGATATAAACATTCAGTACTTC.

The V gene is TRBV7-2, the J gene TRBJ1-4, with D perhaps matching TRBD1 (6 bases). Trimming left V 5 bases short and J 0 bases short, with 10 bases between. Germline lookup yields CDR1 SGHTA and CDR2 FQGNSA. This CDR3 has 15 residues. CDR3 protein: CASSRRTATNEKLFF. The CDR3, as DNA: TGTGCCAGCAGCCGTCGGACAGCAACTAATGAAAAACTGTTTTTT.

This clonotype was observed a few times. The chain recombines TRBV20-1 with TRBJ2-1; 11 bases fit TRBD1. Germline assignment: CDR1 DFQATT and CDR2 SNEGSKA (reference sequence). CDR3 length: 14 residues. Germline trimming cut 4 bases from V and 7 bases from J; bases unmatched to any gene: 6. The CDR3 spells CSATGQGARNEQFF. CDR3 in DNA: TGCAGTGCTACTGGACAGGGGGCGCGGAATGAGCAGTTCTTC.

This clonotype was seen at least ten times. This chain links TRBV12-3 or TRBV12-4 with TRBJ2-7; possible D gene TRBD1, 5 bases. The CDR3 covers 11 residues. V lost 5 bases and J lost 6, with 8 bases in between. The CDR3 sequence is CASSPRVEQYF. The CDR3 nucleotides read TGTGCCAGCAGTCCCAGGGTCGAGCAGTACTTC.

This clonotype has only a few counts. CDR3 nucleotides: TGTGCCAGCAGTTTATCTCTCGGGGAAGTCGCGGTGACCCAGTACTTC. This codes for CASSLSLGEVAVTQYF. The V and J genes are TRBV28 and TRBJ2-5, with a possible D match to TRBD2 (5 bases). Germline loops: CDR1 MDHEN, CDR2 SYDVKM. Trimming cost V 1 base and J 7 bases, with 19 bases left between them. CDR3 length: 16 residues.

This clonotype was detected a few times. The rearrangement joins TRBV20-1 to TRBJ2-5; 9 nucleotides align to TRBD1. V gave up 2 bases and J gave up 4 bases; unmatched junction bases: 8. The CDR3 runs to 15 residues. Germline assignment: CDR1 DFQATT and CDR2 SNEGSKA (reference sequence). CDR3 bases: TGCAGTGCTAGACAGGGGGACAGGGTAGTAGAGACCCAGTACTTC. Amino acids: CSARQGDRVVETQYF.

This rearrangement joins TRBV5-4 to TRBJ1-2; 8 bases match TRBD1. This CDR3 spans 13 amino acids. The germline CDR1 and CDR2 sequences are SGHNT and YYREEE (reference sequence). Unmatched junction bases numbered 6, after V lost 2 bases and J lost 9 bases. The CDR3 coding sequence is TGTGCCAGCAGCTTCGGACAGGGCTTCAGCTACACCTTC. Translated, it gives CASSFGQGFSYTF.

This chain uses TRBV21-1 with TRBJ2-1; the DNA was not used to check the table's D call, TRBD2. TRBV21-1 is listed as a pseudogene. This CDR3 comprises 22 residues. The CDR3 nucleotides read TGTGCCAGCAGCAAAGGTAGACCGTTCTTAACGGGACTAGCGGGGGTTGCCAATGAGCAGTTCTTC. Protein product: CASSKGRPFLTGLAGVANEQFF.

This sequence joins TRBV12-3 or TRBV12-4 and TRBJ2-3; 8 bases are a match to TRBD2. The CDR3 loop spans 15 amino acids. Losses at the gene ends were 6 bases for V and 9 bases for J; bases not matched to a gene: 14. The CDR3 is CASRSVGGGQGTQYF. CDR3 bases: TGTGCCAGCAGATCCGTCGGGGGGGGTCAGGGGACGCAGTATTTT.

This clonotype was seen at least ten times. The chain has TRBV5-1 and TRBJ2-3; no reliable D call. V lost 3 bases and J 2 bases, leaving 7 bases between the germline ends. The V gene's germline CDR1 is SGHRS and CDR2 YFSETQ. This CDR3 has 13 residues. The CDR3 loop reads CASSSASTDTQYF. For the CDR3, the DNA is TGCGCCAGCAGCTCAGCTTCCACAGATACGCAGTATTTT.

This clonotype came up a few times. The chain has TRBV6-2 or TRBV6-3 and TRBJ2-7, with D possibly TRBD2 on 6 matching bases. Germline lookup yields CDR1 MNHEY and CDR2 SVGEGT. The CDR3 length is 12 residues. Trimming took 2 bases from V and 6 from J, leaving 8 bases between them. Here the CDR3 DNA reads TGTGCCAGCAGTTACATGCGGGGCGAGCAGTACTTC. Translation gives CASSYMRGEQYF.

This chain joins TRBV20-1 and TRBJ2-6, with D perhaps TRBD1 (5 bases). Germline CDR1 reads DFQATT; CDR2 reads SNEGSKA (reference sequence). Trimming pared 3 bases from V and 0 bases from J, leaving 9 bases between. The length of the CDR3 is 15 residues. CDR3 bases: TGCAGTGCTAGGTCAGGGTCCTCTGGGGCCAACGTCCTGACTTTC. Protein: CSARSGSSGANVLTF.

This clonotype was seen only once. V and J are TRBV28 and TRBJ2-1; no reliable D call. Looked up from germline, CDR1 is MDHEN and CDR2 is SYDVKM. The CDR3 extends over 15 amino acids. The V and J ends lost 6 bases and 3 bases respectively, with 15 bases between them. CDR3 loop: CASRASRILYNEQFF. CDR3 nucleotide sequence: TGTGCCAGCAGGGCGAGCAGGATCCTCTACAATGAGCAGTTCTTC. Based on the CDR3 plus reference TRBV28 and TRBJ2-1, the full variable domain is DVKVTQSSRYLVKRTGEKVFLECVQDMDHENMFWYRQDPGLGLRLIYFSYDVKMKEKGDIPEGYSVSREKKERFSLILESASTNQTSMYLCASRASRILYNEQFFGPGTRLTVL.

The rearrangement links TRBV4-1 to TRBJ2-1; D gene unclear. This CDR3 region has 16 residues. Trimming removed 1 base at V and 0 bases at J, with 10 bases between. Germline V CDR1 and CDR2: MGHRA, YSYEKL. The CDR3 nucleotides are TGCGCCAGCAGCCAAGGGGTTACCAACTCCTACAATGAGCAGTTCTTC. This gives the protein CASSQGVTNSYNEQFF.

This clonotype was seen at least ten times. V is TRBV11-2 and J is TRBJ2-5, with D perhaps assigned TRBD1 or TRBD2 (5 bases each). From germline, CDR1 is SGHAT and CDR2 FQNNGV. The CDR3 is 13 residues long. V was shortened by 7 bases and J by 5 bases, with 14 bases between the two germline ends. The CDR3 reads CASNRGIQETQYF. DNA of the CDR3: TGTGCCAGCAACCGGGGCATTCAGGAGACCCAGTACTTC.

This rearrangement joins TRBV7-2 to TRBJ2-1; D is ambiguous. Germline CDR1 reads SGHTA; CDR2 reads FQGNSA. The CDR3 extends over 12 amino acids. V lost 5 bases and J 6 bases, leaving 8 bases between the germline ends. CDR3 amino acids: CASSAILNEQFF. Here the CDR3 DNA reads TGTGCCAGCAGCGCCATACTCAATGAGCAGTTCTTC.

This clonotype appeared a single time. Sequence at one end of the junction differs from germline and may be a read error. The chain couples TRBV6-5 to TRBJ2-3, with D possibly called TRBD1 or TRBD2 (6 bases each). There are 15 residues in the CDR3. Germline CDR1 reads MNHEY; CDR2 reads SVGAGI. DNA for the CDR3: TGTGTCAGCACCCCGGGGGACACTAGCACAGATACGCAGTATTTT. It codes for CVSTPGDTSTDTQYF.

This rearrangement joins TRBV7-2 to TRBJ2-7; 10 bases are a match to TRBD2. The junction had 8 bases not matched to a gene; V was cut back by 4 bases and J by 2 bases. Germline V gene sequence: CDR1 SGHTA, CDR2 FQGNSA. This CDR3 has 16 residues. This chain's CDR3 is CASSWNPTSGAYEQYF. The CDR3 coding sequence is TGTGCCAGCAGCTGGAACCCTACTAGCGGGGCCTACGAGCAGTACTTC.